This TCR beta chain was profiled in a study of blood T cell repertoires in COVID-19. At the level of the study: From T cells, B-cell-depleted T cells, or PBMCs came the material, which was cDNA or gDNA.

Measured with immunoSEQ multiplex PCR; TCRdb has only the in-frame clones, and not every one. The sample includes a few hundred thousand clones, approximately 91% of them seen just once. The V end lost 5 bases, the J end lost 8 bases, and 22 bases lay between the germline ends. Germline CDR1 is SEHNR and CDR2 is FQNEAQ (reference sequence). This CDR3 contains 16 residues. This clonotype was obtained from a woman aged 40 to 49 who had recovered from COVID-19. The sample was peripheral blood. The chain combines TRBV7-9 with TRBJ2-1, with D possibly being TRBD2 (6 bases). CDR3 loop: CASSRTGRGALYEQFF. The CDR3 nucleotides are TGTGCCAGCAGCCGTACGGGTCGCGGGGCCCTTTATGAGCAGTTCTTC.